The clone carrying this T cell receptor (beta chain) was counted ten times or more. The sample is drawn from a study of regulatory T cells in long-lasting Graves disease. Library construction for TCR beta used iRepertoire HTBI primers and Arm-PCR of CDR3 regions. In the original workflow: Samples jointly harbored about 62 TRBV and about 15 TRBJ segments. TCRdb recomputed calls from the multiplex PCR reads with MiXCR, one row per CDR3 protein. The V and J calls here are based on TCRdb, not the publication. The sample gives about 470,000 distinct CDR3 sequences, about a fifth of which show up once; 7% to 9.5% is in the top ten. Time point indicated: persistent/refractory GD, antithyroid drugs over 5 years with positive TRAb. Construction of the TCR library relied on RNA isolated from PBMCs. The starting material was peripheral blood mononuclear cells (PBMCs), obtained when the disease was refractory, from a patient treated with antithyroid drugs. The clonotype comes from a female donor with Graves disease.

The CDR3 coding sequence is TGCAGTGCTAGAGGGGGACAGCAGTTGGGCACTGAAGCTTTCTTT. Translation: CSARGGQQLGTEAFF. V and J are TRBV20-1 and TRBJ1-1; 7 bases match TRBD1. J lost 4 bases, V lost 1 base, and 9 bases had no gene match. Germline-derived CDR1 and CDR2 are DFQATT and SNEGSKA (reference sequence). This CDR3 is 15 amino acids long.